The 6 T cell receptor beta chains presented below share a single source sample, sequenced in a study of T cells in Graves' hyperthyroidism and ophthalmopathy. Amplification of TCR beta CDR3 regions used RNA as the template. TCR CDR3 regions were first amplified by RT-PCR with HTBI primers. MiXCR, applied by TCRdb to the multiplex PCR reads, yields one record per CDR3 protein. Of 350,000 to 400,000 distinct CDR3 sequences listed, 14% to 15% are singletons. The sequenced material came from blood. The receptors were sampled from a woman aged 25 to 39 with Graves' hyperthyroidism.

This clonotype was recorded many times. The chain carries TRBV5-8 and TRBJ1-1, with 7 bases that match TRBD1. The germline gives CDR1 SGHTS, CDR2 YDEGEE. The length of the CDR3 is 14 residues. V was clipped by 4 bases and J by 1 base; unmatched bases: 4. CDR3 region: CASSRGQENTEAFF. CDR3 bases: TGTGCCAGCAGCCGAGGACAGGAGAACACTGAAGCTTTCTTT.

The rearrangement links TRBV9 to TRBJ1-2, with 10 bases that match TRBD1. J lost 7 bases, V lost 0 bases, and 9 bases had no gene match. Germline lookup yields CDR1 SGDLS and CDR2 YYNGEE. This CDR3 spans 16 amino acids. The CDR3 region is CASSVAATGGNGGYTF. CDR3 nucleotides: TGTGCCAGCAGCGTAGCCGCGACAGGGGGCAATGGTGGCTACACCTTC.

This clonotype was counted only a few times. The chain combines TRBV5-8 with TRBJ1-5; TRBD1 agrees at 9 bases. The CDR3 loop spans 15 amino acids. With V trimmed by 4 bases and J by 5 bases, 7 bases remained unmatched. From germline, CDR1 is SGHTS and CDR2 YDEGEE. CDR3 bases: TGTGCCAGCAGCCGGGACAGGGTATCCCATCAGCCCCAGCATTTT. It codes for CASSRDRVSHQPQHF.

This clonotype occurred a few times. The CDR3 DNA follows: TGTGCCAGGGACGGGGGAAAAGAGACCCAGTACTTC. It is translated as CARDGGKETQYF. V gene TRBV24-1 combines with J gene TRBJ2-5, with D possibly matching TRBD2 (6 bases). This CDR3 comprises 12 residues. CDR1 KGHDR and CDR2 SFDVKD come from the germline V gene. Trimming took 11 bases from V and 3 from J, leaving 12 bases between them.

This clonotype was detected only a few times. The rearrangement links TRBV14 to TRBJ1-1; the match to TRBD1 covers 7 bases. Looked up from germline, CDR1 is SGHDN and CDR2 is FVKESK. The CDR3 is 14 residues long. V lost 5 bases, J lost 5 bases, and 8 bases stayed unmatched. CDR3 amino acids: CASSNKTGLTEAFF. For the CDR3, the DNA is TGTGCCAGCAGCAATAAGACAGGGCTGACTGAAGCTTTCTTT.

This clonotype appeared many times. The chain couples TRBV30 to TRBJ1-5, with a tentative D call TRBD1 (5 bases). V was clipped by 0 bases and J by 5 bases, with 11 bases between them. The germline V gene encodes CDR1 GTSNPN and CDR2 SVGIG (reference sequence). This CDR3 spans 14 amino acids. CDR3 in amino acids: CAWSVLSRDQPQHF. The CDR3, as DNA: TGTGCCTGGAGTGTACTTTCCAGGGATCAGCCCCAGCATTTT. Full variable domain (rest looked up from reference TRBV30 and TRBJ1-5): SQTIHQWPATLVQPVGSPLSLECTVEGTSNPNLYWYRQAAGRGLQLLFYSVGIGQISSEVPQNLSASRPQDRQFILSSKKLLLSDSGFYLCAWSVLSRDQPQHFGDGTRLSIL.